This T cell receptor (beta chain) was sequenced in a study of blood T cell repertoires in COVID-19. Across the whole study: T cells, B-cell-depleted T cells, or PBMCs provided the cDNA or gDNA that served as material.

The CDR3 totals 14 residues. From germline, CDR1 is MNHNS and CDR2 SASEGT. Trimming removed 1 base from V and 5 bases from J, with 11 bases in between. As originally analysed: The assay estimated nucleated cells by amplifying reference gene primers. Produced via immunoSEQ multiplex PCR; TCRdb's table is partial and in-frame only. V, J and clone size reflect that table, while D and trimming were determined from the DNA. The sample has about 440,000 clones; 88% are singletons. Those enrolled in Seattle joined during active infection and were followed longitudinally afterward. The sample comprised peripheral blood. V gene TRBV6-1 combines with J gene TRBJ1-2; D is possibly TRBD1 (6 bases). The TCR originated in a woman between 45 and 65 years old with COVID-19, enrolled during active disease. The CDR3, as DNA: TGTGCCAGCAGTGAAGTGGCAGGGGTGTATGGCTACACCTTC. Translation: CASSEVAGVYGYTF.